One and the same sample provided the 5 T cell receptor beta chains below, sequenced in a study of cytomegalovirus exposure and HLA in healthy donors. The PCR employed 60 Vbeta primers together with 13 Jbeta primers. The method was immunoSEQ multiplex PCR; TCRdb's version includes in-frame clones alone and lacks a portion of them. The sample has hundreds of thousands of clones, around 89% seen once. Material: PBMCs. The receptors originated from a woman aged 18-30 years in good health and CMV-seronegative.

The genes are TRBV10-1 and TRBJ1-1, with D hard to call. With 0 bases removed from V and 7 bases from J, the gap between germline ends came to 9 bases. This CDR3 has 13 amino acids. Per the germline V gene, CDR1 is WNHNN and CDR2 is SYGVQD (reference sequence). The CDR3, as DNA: TGCGCCAGCAGTGAGTCCCGGGAGTATGAAGCTTTCTTT. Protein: CASSESREYEAFF.

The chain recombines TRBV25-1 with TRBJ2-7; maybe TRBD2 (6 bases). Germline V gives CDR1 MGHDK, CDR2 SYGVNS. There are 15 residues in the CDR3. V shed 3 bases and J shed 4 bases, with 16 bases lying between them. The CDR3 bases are TGTGCCAGCAGTGACCCCGGGACTTCACGGTACGAGCAGTACTTC. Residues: CASSDPGTSRYEQYF.

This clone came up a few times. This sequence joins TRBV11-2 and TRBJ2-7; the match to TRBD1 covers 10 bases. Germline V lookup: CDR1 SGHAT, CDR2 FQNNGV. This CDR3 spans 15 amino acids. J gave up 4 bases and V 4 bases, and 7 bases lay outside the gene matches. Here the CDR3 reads CASSSSDRGDYEQYF. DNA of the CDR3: TGTGCCAGCAGCTCCTCGGACAGGGGGGATTACGAGCAGTACTTC.

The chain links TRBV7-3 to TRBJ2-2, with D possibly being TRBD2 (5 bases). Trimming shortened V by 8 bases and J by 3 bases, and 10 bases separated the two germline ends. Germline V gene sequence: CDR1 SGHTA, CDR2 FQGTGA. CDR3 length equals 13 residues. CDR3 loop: CASRGYDTGELFF. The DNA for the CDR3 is TGTGCCAGCCGGGGTTACGACACCGGGGAGCTGTTTTTT.

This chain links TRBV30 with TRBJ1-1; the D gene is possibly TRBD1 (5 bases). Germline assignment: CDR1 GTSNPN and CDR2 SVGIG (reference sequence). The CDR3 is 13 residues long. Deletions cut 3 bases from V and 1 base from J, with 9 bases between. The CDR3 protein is CAWRPTGNTEAFF. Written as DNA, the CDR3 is TGTGCCTGGAGGCCTACAGGGAACACTGAAGCTTTCTTT.